This T cell receptor beta chain was sequenced in a study of early T cells in non-severe SARS-CoV-2 infection. Study context: Chains from this unsorted whole-blood bulk RNA could not be paired.

TCRdb independently ran MiXCR on the 5' RACE reads; one entry per CDR3 protein. The sample has about 66,000 distinct CDR3 sequences; less than 20% are singletons. V lost 5 bases, J lost 1 base, and 8 bases lay in between. The CDR3 runs 13 residues. This clonotype was seen many times. Its antigen is currently unknown. Findings and caveats of the study: Sequences matched to VDJdb favored anti-spike CD8 responses, while private and CD4 specificities were missed.

The source was whole blood, collected at baseline. The chain has TRBV12-3 or TRBV12-4 and TRBJ1-2, with a possible D match to TRBD1 (5 bases). The source is an adult who was a healthcare worker with PCR-confirmed SARS-CoV-2 infection or an uninfected control (not recorded which). The CDR3 reads CASSDSLNYGYTF. The CDR3 coding sequence is TGTGCCAGCAGTGACAGCCTTAACTATGGCTACACCTTC.